One and the same sample provided the 14 T cell receptor beta chains below, sequenced in a study of T cells after yellow fever vaccination. TCRdb fed the 5' RACE reads into MiXCR, producing one record per CDR3 protein. The sample lists some 670,000 distinct CDR3 sequences, around 12% occurring once. The sample was PBMCs, taken on the day of the yellow fever booster vaccination. These receptors all come from a man younger than 40 who received the YFV17D yellow fever vaccine.

This clonotype showed up many times. The genes are TRBV20-1 and TRBJ2-3; D could derive from TRBD1 or TRBD2 (6 bases each). Trimming removed 2 bases from V and 3 bases from J, with 15 bases in between. CDR3 length equals 15 residues. Germline CDR1 and CDR2: DFQATT and SNEGSKA (reference sequence). Here the CDR3 DNA reads TGCAGTGCTAGACGAGGGGGGAGTGAGACAGATACGCAGTATTTT. This encodes CSARRGGSETDTQYF.

The CDR3, as DNA: TGTGCCAGCAGGCAGGGTAACACCGGGGAGCTGTTTTTT. Translated, it gives CASRQGNTGELFF. V gene TRBV6-1 combines with J gene TRBJ2-2, with D possibly being TRBD1 (5 bases). This CDR3 comprises 13 residues. Trimming left V 6 bases short and J 2 bases short, with 7 bases between. CDR1 and CDR2 (germline): MNHNS, SASEGT.

This clonotype was counted only a few times. This chain links TRBV20-1 with TRBJ2-7; 8 nucleotides match TRBD2. The CDR3 runs to 15 residues. Germline CDR1 and CDR2: DFQATT and SNEGSKA (reference sequence). V trimming: 4 bases; J trimming: 0 bases; junction bases outside the gene matches: 8. CDR3 sequence reads: CSAISGVAPSYEQYF. The CDR3 coding sequence is TGCAGTGCTATTAGCGGGGTCGCTCCCTCCTACGAGCAGTACTTC.

This chain links TRBV7-9 with TRBJ2-7; 9 bases fit TRBD1. Germline V CDR1 and CDR2: SEHNR, FQNEAQ (reference sequence). The CDR3 sequence is 15 residues long. The junction had 6 bases not matched to a gene; V was cut back by 4 bases and J by 2 bases. Here the CDR3 DNA reads TGTGCCAGCAGCTCTCGACAGGGGGGAACCTACGAGCAGTACTTC. This gives the protein CASSSRQGGTYEQYF.

This clonotype showed up just a few times. The rearrangement joins TRBV5-1 to TRBJ2-5; D is ambiguous. The CDR3 contains 13 residues. The ends were cut back, 2 bases at V and 4 bases at J, with 9 bases in the middle. CDR1 SGHRS and CDR2 YFSETQ come from the germline V gene. The chain's CDR3 is CASSFEFGETQYF. DNA of the CDR3: TGCGCCAGCAGCTTTGAGTTTGGAGAGACCCAGTACTTC.

This clonotype was detected a few times. This sequence joins TRBV5-1 and TRBJ1-5; no reliable D call. The CDR3 extends over 15 amino acids. With 0 bases removed from V and 7 bases from J, the gap between germline ends came to 14 bases. CDR1 and CDR2 from the germline V gene are SGHRS and YFSETQ. Here the CDR3 reads CASSLAGEGGQPQHF. CDR3 nucleotide sequence: TGCGCCAGCAGCTTGGCCGGGGAGGGTGGGCAGCCCCAGCATTTT.

This clonotype was seen only a few times. This chain uses TRBV20-1 with TRBJ2-7, with TRBD1 identical over 7 bases. The V segment lost 4 bases and the J segment 6 bases; nucleotides outside the gene matches: 6. The V gene's germline CDR1 is DFQATT and CDR2 SNEGSKA (reference sequence). The CDR3 contains 12 residues. DNA of the CDR3: TGCAGTGCTACCTCGACAGGGCTCGAGCAGTACTTC. Residues: CSATSTGLEQYF.

The table lists this clonotype with a few counts. The chain is built from TRBV9 and TRBJ2-7, with D perhaps TRBD1 or TRBD2 (5 bases each). CDR1 and CDR2 from the germline V gene are SGDLS and YYNGEE. V gave up 4 bases and J gave up 1 base, with 15 bases separating them. There are 15 residues in the CDR3. Here the CDR3 DNA reads TGTGCCAGCAGCACCGGGGACGACAGTTCCTACGAGCAGTACTTC. The encoded protein is CASSTGDDSSYEQYF.

This clonotype occurred many times. The chain links TRBV10-3 to TRBJ2-1; perhaps TRBD2 as D (5 bases). The germline gives CDR1 ENHRY, CDR2 SYGVKD. The CDR3 extends over 16 amino acids. The V gene lost 3 bases and the J gene lost 7 bases, with 19 bases spanning the gap. CDR3 DNA sequence: TGTGCCATCAGTGATCGGGGAGCGATCCCTCGGAATGAGCAGTTCTTC. Protein product: CAISDRGAIPRNEQFF.

In this sample, this clonotype turned up many times. This CDR3 reads CSAPGGTNTGELFF. CDR3 bases: TGCAGTGCCCCCGGCGGGACGAACACCGGGGAGCTGTTTTTT. This chain links TRBV20-1 with TRBJ2-2; D is possibly TRBD2 (6 bases). The length of the CDR3 is 14 residues. With 6 bases removed from V and 0 bases from J, the gap between germline ends came to 11 bases. Germline CDR1 is DFQATT and CDR2 is SNEGSKA (reference sequence).

The table lists this clonotype with a few counts. This chain uses TRBV7-9 with TRBJ1-4; D is unresolved. V lost 5 bases, J lost 8 bases, and 15 bases lay in between. The CDR3 has 14 residues. CDR1 and CDR2 (germline): SEHNR, FQNEAQ (reference sequence). The CDR3 nucleotides are TGTGCCAGCAGCCCATCAACTGACGGGGAAAAACTGTTTTTT. Translated: CASSPSTDGEKLFF.

This clonotype was observed at least ten times. The chain employs TRBV29-1 and TRBJ2-1; D call uncertain. Germline V gene lookup returns CDR1 SQVTM and CDR2 ANQGSEA. V was clipped by 5 bases and J by 14 bases, with 19 bases between them. This CDR3 spans 12 amino acids. CDR3 nucleotide sequence: TGCAGCGTTTTTACGCATAGTACGTTGGAGTTCTTC. Amino acids: CSVFTHSTLEFF.

The chain employs TRBV20-1 and TRBJ2-7; D is possibly TRBD2 (6 bases). The CDR3 consists of 16 residues. The germline gives CDR1 DFQATT, CDR2 SNEGSKA (reference sequence). Trimming removed 1 base at V and 7 bases at J, with 23 bases between. CDR3 bases: TGCAGTGCTAGAGTGTACGGGACTTCTCAACGGAGTGAGCAGTACTTC. Translation: CSARVYGTSQRSEQYF.

This clonotype was observed a handful of times. The V gene is TRBV5-1, the J gene TRBJ2-3; D assignment may be TRBD1 or TRBD2 (6 bases each). V was trimmed by 7 bases and J by 4 bases, leaving 31 bases between them. This CDR3 contains 19 residues. Germline V gene sequence: CDR1 SGHRS, CDR2 YFSETQ. CDR3 residues: CASAPRTLGRGPGPDTQYF. For the CDR3, the DNA is TGCGCCAGCGCCCCCCGGACCCTAGGTCGGGGGCCCGGCCCAGATACGCAGTATTTT.